The rows below give T cell receptor beta chains drawn from one sample of a study of neurological immune-mediated disorders. TCRdb fed the 5' RACE reads into MiXCR, producing one record per CDR3 protein. The sample lists under 90,000 distinct CDR3 sequences; 9.5% to 13% were seen once. The sample was PBMCs. These receptor sequences come from a man between 25 and 39 years old in good health. CDR3s include the opening cysteine and the closing phenylalanine or tryptophan. Fields, in order: J gene, V gene, CDR3 protein.

J: TRBJ1-5
V: TRBV27
CDR3: CASSLWWRAGSNQPQHF

J: TRBJ2-7
V: TRBV5-1
CDR3: CASSLIQREVYEQYF

J: TRBJ2-1
V: TRBV11-2
CDR3: CASSILSGGGYNEQFF

J: TRBJ2-2
V: TRBV20-1
CDR3: CSARVDGNTGELFF

J: TRBJ1-5
V: TRBV4-2
CDR3: CASSQEGGQSNQPQHF

J: TRBJ2-7
V: TRBV5-1
CDR3: CASSLATSTEQYF

J: TRBJ2-1
V: TRBV24-1
CDR3: CATSDLRTSGSRNEQFF

J: TRBJ2-5
V: TRBV18
CDR3: CASSPPGETQYF

J: TRBJ2-2
V: TRBV5-1
CDR3: CASSLAAGRTGELFF

J: TRBJ2-1
V: TRBV5-1
CDR3: CASSVDGQEYNEQFF

J: TRBJ2-7
V: TRBV28
CDR3: CASSTASLSYEQYF

J: TRBJ2-7
V: TRBV28
CDR3: CASTLPTGQGPYEQYF

J: TRBJ1-5
V: TRBV20-1
CDR3: CSAIQGSNQPQHF

J: TRBJ2-1
V: TRBV28
CDR3: CASSLGPRNEQFF

J: TRBJ1-1
V: TRBV5-1
CDR3: CASSERAGQGAEAFF

J: TRBJ2-4
V: TRBV27
CDR3: CASSQTGGGFGIQYF

J: TRBJ2-2
V: TRBV3-1
CDR3: CASRERALTGELFF

J: TRBJ2-7
V: TRBV29-1
CDR3: CSVEMESSYEQYF

J: TRBJ2-7
V: TRBV7-9
CDR3: CASSLPYTMGRAYEQYF

J: TRBJ2-3
V: TRBV11-2
CDR3: CASSGKPGLEADTQYF

J: TRBJ1-2
V: TRBV28
CDR3: CASSPVTIHGYTF

J: TRBJ1-1
V: TRBV7-8
CDR3: CASSLSPMGQPEAFF

J: TRBJ2-4
V: TRBV10-3
CDR3: CAISPGDLAKNIQYF

J: TRBJ2-1
V: TRBV20-1
CDR3: CSASQTGYTYNEQFF

J: TRBJ2-2
V: TRBV4-2
CDR3: CASSPRLSITGELFF

J: TRBJ2-1
V: TRBV4-2
CDR3: CASSHHLAAVYNEQFF

J: TRBJ1-4
V: TRBV29-1
CDR3: CSAHRDSDEKLFF

J: TRBJ2-7
V: TRBV7-9
CDR3: CASSLEGSVYEQYF

J: TRBJ1-1
V: TRBV9
CDR3: CASSDREYTEAFF

J: TRBJ1-5
V: TRBV12-3/TRBV12-4
CDR3: CASSSGGNQPQHF

J: TRBJ1-2
V: TRBV9
CDR3: CASTVRVGGYTF

J: TRBJ2-3
V: TRBV6-1
CDR3: CASSEKRALSDTQYF

J: TRBJ2-7
V: TRBV27
CDR3: CASSGRPATEQYF

J: TRBJ2-1
V: TRBV20-1
CDR3: CSARWRTGGYNEQFF

J: TRBJ2-1
V: TRBV10-3
CDR3: CAISDSGITYNEQFF

J: TRBJ1-1
V: TRBV5-1
CDR3: CASSFSDRGALEAFF

J: TRBJ2-3
V: TRBV29-1
CDR3: CSVSTGTNTDTQYF

J: TRBJ2-7
V: TRBV20-1
CDR3: CSASVYEQYF